A single sample is the source of the 20 T cell receptor beta chains below, sequenced in a study of T-cell reconstitution after alpha-beta-depleted transplantation in children. Unique molecular identifiers were built into the TCRbeta library. TCRdb analysed the PCR reads with MiXCR anew, one entry per CDR3 protein. The table includes 250,000 to 350,000 distinct CDR3 sequences, approximately 9.6% detected once. Sequenced here: PBMCs from the stem cell graft donor, sampled from the stem cell graft. These receptors were taken from a human donor who donated a stem cell graft to a child with SCID.

V and J are TRBV7-3 and TRBJ2-6; the D gene is possibly TRBD2 (6 bases). The CDR3 totals 18 residues. Germline V gene sequence: CDR1 SGHTA, CDR2 FQGTGA. The germline V and J ends were trimmed by 4 bases and 2 bases, with 18 bases remaining between them. CDR3 DNA sequence: TGTGCCAGCAGCTCCGGGAGAAAACTTTCGACTGGGGCCAACGTCCTGACTTTC. Its protein product is CASSSGRKLSTGANVLTF.

The J gene is TRBJ2-6, the V gene TRBV2; D not resolved. The CDR3 runs 15 residues. Germline assignment: CDR1 SNHLY and CDR2 FYNNEI. Trimming pared 5 bases from V and 0 bases from J, leaving 8 bases between. CDR3: CASSPISSGANVLTF. The CDR3 DNA follows: TGTGCCAGCAGTCCTATAAGCTCTGGGGCCAACGTCCTGACTTTC.

This chain connects TRBV29-1 to TRBJ1-2; D is unresolved. Per germline, CDR1 SQVTM and CDR2 ANQGSEA. CDR3 length: 15 residues. Trimming shortened V by 3 bases and J by 4 bases, and 18 bases separated the two germline ends. Written as DNA, the CDR3 is TGCAGCGTTGACCGACCCTGGGAACGGGGCTATGGCTACACCTTC. Protein: CSVDRPWERGYGYTF.

This clonotype has more than one count but fewer than ten. This CDR3 reads CASSHFPEILNTEAFF. The CDR3 DNA reads as TGTGCCAGCAGCCATTTCCCAGAGATACTGAACACTGAAGCTTTCTTT. The chain links TRBV7-9 to TRBJ1-1; D is uncertain. This CDR3 spans 16 amino acids. CDR1 is SEHNR and CDR2 is FQNEAQ in the germline V gene (reference sequence). Trimming shortened V by 5 bases and J by 0 bases, and 16 bases separated the two germline ends.

This clonotype was picked up a small number of times. The V and J genes are TRBV3-1 and TRBJ1-1; no reliable D call. The germline gives CDR1 LGHDT, CDR2 YNNKEL (reference sequence). CDR3 size: 13 residues. Deletions cut 2 bases from V and 1 base from J, with 5 bases between. The CDR3 spells CASSQLENTEAFF. CDR3 DNA: TGTGCCAGCAGCCAACTAGAGAACACTGAAGCTTTCTTT.

The chain is built from TRBV20-1 and TRBJ1-5; D not resolved. The CDR3 covers 12 residues. The germline CDR1 and CDR2 sequences are DFQATT and SNEGSKA (reference sequence). V was pared by 3 bases and J by 5 bases, with 8 bases between. CDR3 in amino acids: CSARGTDQPQHF. For the CDR3, the DNA is TGCAGTGCTAGGGGAACAGATCAGCCCCAGCATTTT.

CDR3 nucleotide sequence: TGTGCCAGCAGATTGGGGGGGAGGAACACCGGGGAGCTGTTTTTT. Translating gives CASRLGGRNTGELFF. J is TRBJ2-2 and V is TRBV6-1, with 7 bases fitting TRBD2. Germline V gives CDR1 MNHNS, CDR2 SASEGT. Trimming removed 6 bases from V and 1 base from J; junction bases left unmatched: 5. The CDR3 has 15 amino acids.

This clonotype was detected a few times. At one end the junction does not follow the germline gene, possibly because of a read error. The chain combines TRBV20-1 with TRBJ2-1; tentatively, D is TRBD1 or TRBD2 (5 bases each). Looked up from germline, CDR1 is DFQATT and CDR2 is SNEGSKA (reference sequence). The CDR3 contains 14 residues. CDR3 in amino acids: CIARGGQGENEQFF. The CDR3 nucleotides are TGCATTGCTAGGGGCGGACAAGGGGAGAATGAGCAGTTCTTC.

This clonotype appeared many times. The chain employs TRBV29-1 and TRBJ2-2; perhaps TRBD2 as D (7 bases). Germline V gene data show CDR1 as SQVTM and CDR2 as ANQGSEA. CDR3 length equals 14 residues. V was cut by 5 bases and J by 0 bases, with 10 bases left in between. CDR3 nucleotide sequence: TGCAGCGTTCGGGGGGCCACGAACACCGGGGAGCTGTTTTTT. This sequence encodes CSVRGATNTGELFF.

V gene TRBV20-1 combines with J gene TRBJ1-2; 9 nucleotides line up with TRBD1. Germline V lookup: CDR1 DFQATT, CDR2 SNEGSKA (reference sequence). J gave up 0 bases and V 0 bases, and 8 bases lay outside the gene matches. The CDR3 runs to 17 residues. The CDR3 here is CSARDLGQGTSNYGYTF. As DNA, the CDR3 is TGCAGTGCTAGAGATTTAGGACAGGGGACCTCTAACTATGGCTACACCTTC.

The rearrangement joins TRBV7-3 to TRBJ2-1, with D uncertain. Trimming shortened V by 0 bases and J by 0 bases, and 9 bases separated the two germline ends. Per the germline V gene, CDR1 is SGHTA and CDR2 is FQGTGA. The length of the CDR3 is 16 residues. CDR3 amino acids: CASSLTSSVSYNEQFF. The DNA of the CDR3 is TGTGCCAGCAGCTTAACGTCGTCAGTCTCCTACAATGAGCAGTTCTTC.

This clonotype was picked up many times. The chain's CDR3 is CASSQFQGGGEQYF. CDR3 DNA: TGCGCCAGCAGTCAATTTCAGGGCGGGGGCGAGCAGTACTTC. V is TRBV23-1 and J is TRBJ2-7; TRBD2 matches at 7 bases. TRBV23-1 is labeled an ORF, and its function is uncertain. The CDR3 has 14 amino acids. The V and J ends lost 1 base and 6 bases, in that order; junction bases with no gene match: 6.

This CDR3 is CASSRGSLMNTEAFF. CDR3 in DNA: TGCGCCAGCAGCCGAGGCAGTCTCATGAACACTGAAGCTTTCTTT. The rearrangement uses TRBV4-1 and TRBJ1-1, with D hard to call. Germline CDR1 is MGHRA and CDR2 is YSYEKL. The germline V and J ends were trimmed by 4 bases and 0 bases, with 12 bases remaining between them. CDR3 size: 15 residues.

This clonotype was found a few times. V usage is TRBV5-6 and J usage is TRBJ2-2, with D tentatively TRBD1 or TRBD2 (5 bases each). CDR1 is SGHDT and CDR2 is YYEEEE in the germline V gene. V was clipped by 4 bases and J by 0 bases, with 16 bases between them. This CDR3 is built from 17 residues. CDR3 amino acids: CASSPGTGQANTGELFF. In nucleotides, the CDR3 is TGTGCCAGCAGCCCGGGGACGGGGCAAGCGAACACCGGGGAGCTGTTTTTT.

This clonotype was observed many times. The chain is built from TRBV7-9 and TRBJ2-1; D uncertain. The CDR3 sequence is 10 residues long. V was pared by 3 bases and J by 10 bases, with 4 bases between. Germline assignment: CDR1 SEHNR and CDR2 FQNEAQ (reference sequence). CDR3 sequence reads: CASSLGEQFF. CDR3 bases: TGTGCCAGCAGCTTGGGGGAGCAGTTCTTC.

The table lists this clonotype with many counts. The chain recombines TRBV5-1 with TRBJ2-3; 10 bases agree with TRBD2. V trimming: 0 bases; J trimming: 2 bases; junction bases outside the gene matches: 6. CDR1 and CDR2 from the germline V gene are SGHRS and YFSETQ. The CDR3 contains 17 residues. CDR3 nucleotide sequence: TGCGCCAGCAGCTTGGGCTCTAGCGGGGGATTCACAGATACGCAGTATTTT. It yields the protein CASSLGSSGGFTDTQYF.

Comments on this clonotype: A single base separates this from a much larger clone, so it may be a read error. The chain is built from TRBV12-3 or TRBV12-4 and TRBJ2-7; D is unclear. Trimming removed 1 base from V and 3 bases from J, with 10 bases in between. The CDR3 is 14 amino acids. CDR3 in amino acids: CASSLVRSGYEQYF. The CDR3 region has the DNA TGTGCCAGCAGTTTAGTGAGGTCCGGCTACGAGCAGTACTTC.

This clonotype was counted between two and nine times. Mismatch with germline at one junction end may stem from a read error. V is TRBV29-1 and J is TRBJ2-7; 7 nucleotides line up with TRBD1. The germline V gene encodes CDR1 SQVTM and CDR2 ANQGSEA. The CDR3 has 11 amino acids. As DNA, the CDR3 is TGCAGCGTTGAGGACAGGTACGCGCAGTACTTC. Translating it yields CSVEDRYAQYF.

The chain is built from TRBV14 and TRBJ2-2, with D perhaps matching TRBD1 (5 bases). CDR3 length: 17 amino acids. CDR1 and CDR2 (germline): SGHDN, FVKESK. Deletions cut 3 bases from V and 0 bases from J, with 14 bases between. The CDR3 DNA sequence: TGTGCCAGCAGCCATCCCGACAGAGCTACGAACACCGGGGAGCTGTTTTTT. This encodes CASSHPDRATNTGELFF.

The chain has TRBV4-1 and TRBJ2-7; D is unclear. The V gene's germline CDR1 is MGHRA and CDR2 YSYEKL. The CDR3 sequence is 15 residues long. V was pared by 0 bases and J by 2 bases, with 11 bases between. CDR3 nucleotide sequence: TGCGCCAGCAGCCAAGATATCGGAACCACCTACGAGCAGTACTTC. Amino acid sequence: CASSQDIGTTYEQYF.